This entry lists 9 T cell receptor beta chains sequenced from one sample in a study of shared clonotypes between healthy human individuals. Naive CD8 isolation took CD45RO-negative cells positively selected for CCR7 and excluded terminally differentiated effector memory CD45RA+ cells. Sequencing used immunoSEQ multiplex PCR; TCRdb keeps in-frame clones, though not all of them. The sample contains roughly 890,000 clones, over 90% of which appear only once. Source material: naive CD8+ T cells sorted from blood. The receptors were sampled from a man younger than 40 in good health.

The gene calls are TRBV28 and TRBJ1-2; 11 bases are a match to TRBD1. CDR3 length: 13 residues. CDR1 and CDR2 (germline): MDHEN, SYDVKM. V trimming: 3 bases; J trimming: 7 bases; junction bases outside the gene matches: 1. DNA of the CDR3: TGTGCCAGCAGTTTCGGGACAGGGGGTGGCTACACCTTC. Its protein is CASSFGTGGGYTF.

This clone was seen only once. V and J are TRBV11-2 and TRBJ2-1; 8 positions agree with TRBD2. CDR1 is SGHAT, CDR2 FQNNGV, per germline. This CDR3 region has 15 residues. V lost 5 bases and J lost 5; bases outside the gene matches: 8. CDR3 loop: CASSESGSADNEQFF. Written as DNA, the CDR3 is TGTGCCAGCAGCGAAAGCGGGAGCGCGGACAATGAGCAGTTCTTC.

The chain couples TRBV5-5 to TRBJ2-7; TRBD2 agrees at 9 bases. Germline V CDR1 and CDR2: SGHKS, YYEKEE (reference sequence). With 1 base clipped from V and 2 bases from J, the junction kept 4 bases outside the gene matches. The CDR3 is 15 amino acids. This CDR3 is CASSLRSGRPYEQYF. The CDR3 region has the DNA TGTGCCAGCAGCTTGCGAAGCGGGAGGCCCTACGAGCAGTACTTC.

This clone turned up a few times. The V gene is TRBV9, the J gene TRBJ2-1; maybe TRBD2 (6 bases). Germline V lookup: CDR1 SGDLS, CDR2 YYNGEE. The CDR3 runs 15 residues. V gave up 3 bases and J gave up 2 bases, with 12 bases separating them. The CDR3 DNA reads as TGTGCCAGCAGCGGTACCACGGGAGCCTACAATGAGCAGTTCTTC. It is translated as CASSGTTGAYNEQFF. Combining the CDR3 with reference TRBV9 and TRBJ2-1 gives the whole variable domain DSGVTQTPKHLITATGQRVTLRCSPRSGDLSVYWYQQSLDQGLQFLIQYYNGEERAKGNILERFSAQQFPDLHSELNLSSLELGDSALYFCASSGTTGAYNEQFFGPGTRLTVL.

The genes are TRBV14 and TRBJ2-7, with D tentatively TRBD1 or TRBD2 (5 bases each). CDR1 is SGHDN, CDR2 FVKESK, per germline. V gave up 3 bases and J gave up 2 bases, with 14 bases separating them. This CDR3 has 15 residues. The CDR3 loop reads CASSQDRDLPYEQYF. DNA of the CDR3: TGTGCCAGCAGCCAGGACCGGGACCTTCCCTACGAGCAGTACTTC.

This clone was detected only once. The sample has other DNA sequences that encode this CDR3 too. The V call is TRBV7-9, the J call TRBJ2-7; no clear D. The germline gives CDR1 SEHNR, CDR2 FQNEAQ (reference sequence). The CDR3 spans 13 residues. V shed 9 bases and J shed 3 bases, with 15 bases lying between them. CDR3 sequence (DNA): TGTGCCAGTAGCCCCACTACAAACTACGAGCAGTACTTC. This gives the protein CASSPTTNYEQYF.

The gene calls are TRBV11-2 and TRBJ1-4, with a weak D call TRBD1 (5 bases). From germline, CDR1 is SGHAT and CDR2 FQNNGV. The CDR3 loop spans 12 amino acids. V was trimmed by 10 bases and J by 5 bases, leaving 11 bases between them. For the CDR3, the DNA is TGTGCCACCGCCGGGGGGAATGAAAAACTGTTTTTT. It is translated as CATAGGNEKLFF. The whole variable domain, remainder taken from reference TRBV11-2 and TRBJ1-4, is EAGVAQSPRYKIIEKRQSVAFWCNPISGHATLYWYQQILGQGPKLLIQFQNNGVVDDSQLPKDRFSAERLKGVDSTLKIQPAKLEDSAVYLCATAGGNEKLFFGSGTQLSVL.

This clone was observed once. The chain links TRBV5-1 to TRBJ2-7; 9 nucleotides align to TRBD1. The CDR3 runs to 14 residues. J gave up 4 bases and V 3 bases, and 5 bases lay outside the gene matches. Germline loops: CDR1 SGHRS, CDR2 YFSETQ. The CDR3 bases are TGCGCCAGCAGCTCTGGACAGGGGATGTACGAGCAGTACTTC. It specifies CASSSGQGMYEQYF.

This chain connects TRBV19 to TRBJ2-7; 10 nucleotides agree with TRBD2. The V gene end was trimmed by 3 bases and the J gene end by 7 bases; junction bases not matched to a gene: 15. The CDR3 has 17 residues. The germline V gene encodes CDR1 LNHDA and CDR2 SQIVND (reference sequence). CDR3 bases: TGTGCCAGTAGTATTCCTGGCGGGGCTAGCGGGAGCGATGAGCAGTACTTC. Protein sequence: CASSIPGGASGSDEQYF.